This T cell receptor (beta chain) was recorded in a study of T-cell reconstitution after alpha-beta-depleted transplantation in children. Germline CDR1 MDHEN, CDR2 SYDVKM. V was cut by 1 base and J by 4 bases, with 13 bases left in between. CDR3 length: 15 amino acids. General study points: One year post-transplant, T-cell counts and diversity were largely derived from T cells produced anew. Alpha-beta T cells about two months after transplant reportedly derived from several hundred expanded graft clones.

This sample's TCRbeta library carried unique molecular identifier barcodes. TCRdb recomputed calls from the PCR reads with MiXCR, one row per CDR3 protein. The sample has under 450,000 distinct CDR3 sequences, roughly 17% seen once. Concerning this clonotype: Its antigen remains unidentified.

This receptor was taken from a boy less than two years old who had a stem cell transplant for Wiskott-Aldrich syndrome, so the T cells may come from the graft donor. Sequencing used PBMCs, mostly from graft donor cells, obtained 360 days after TCRalphabeta/CD19-depleted stem cell transplant. V is TRBV28 and J is TRBJ1-2; D is possibly TRBD1 (6 bases). This CDR3 reads CASSLSGRGTYGYTF. The CDR3 DNA follows: TGTGCCAGCAGTTTATCAGGCAGGGGAACCTATGGCTACACCTTC.